These 20 T cell receptor beta chains originate from one sample sequenced in a study of cytomegalovirus exposure and HLA in healthy donors (dated by TCRdb to about 2017). Receptor libraries were prepared by the immunoSEQ multiplex PCR assay. In its TCRdb copy, this immuneACCESS table keeps in-frame sequences only and misses some clones. Where compared with another copy, unresolved V genes explain less than half of these, and the others have no known cause. The sample table shows about 120,000 clones, and more than 75% are seen once. The ten largest account for over 6% of the sample. The sequenced sample was PBMCs. Receptors were obtained from a woman aged 18-29 years in good health and CMV-seropositive.

This clone was detected once. V is TRBV30 and J is TRBJ1-1, with D possibly matching TRBD1 (5 bases). The CDR3 consists of 16 residues. Germline CDR1 is GTSNPN and CDR2 is SVGIG (reference sequence). The V end was cut by 6 bases, the J end by 2 bases, with 22 bases between. The CDR3 DNA follows: TGTGCCTGCAAAAGGGACTTGGGACGGATCAACACTGAAGCTTTCTTT. This encodes CACKRDLGRINTEAFF.

The chain couples TRBV7-9 to TRBJ2-1; D is unresolved. CDR1 is SEHNR, CDR2 FQNEAQ, per germline (reference sequence). The CDR3 sequence is 12 residues long. V was trimmed by 4 bases and J by 10 bases, leaving 11 bases between them. This chain's CDR3 is CASSYSSGEQFF. CDR3 in DNA: TGTGCCAGCAGCTATTCCTCCGGGGAGCAGTTCTTC.

The gene calls are TRBV18 and TRBJ1-2, with TRBD1 matching over 7 bases. Germline V gives CDR1 KGHSH, CDR2 LQKENI. J was trimmed by 7 bases and V by 5 bases; bases with no gene match: 7. This CDR3 spans 13 amino acids. CDR3 region: CASSKDRSLGYTF. The CDR3 nucleotides read TGTGCCAGCTCAAAGGACAGGTCCCTTGGCTACACCTTC.

The chain links TRBV9 to TRBJ2-1, with D perhaps matching TRBD2 (5 bases). The CDR3 covers 14 residues. With 3 bases removed from V and 9 bases from J, the gap between germline ends came to 16 bases. Germline-derived CDR1 and CDR2 are SGDLS and YYNGEE. This CDR3 is CASSGKVPGVEQFF. CDR3 sequence (DNA): TGTGCCAGCAGCGGAAAGGTCCCCGGGGTTGAGCAGTTCTTC.

The CDR3 nucleotides are TGTGCCAGCAGCTTAGACGGTCCACTCAACTATGGCTACACCTTC. The encoded protein is CASSLDGPLNYGYTF. This chain uses TRBV7-9 with TRBJ1-2; D not certain. CDR3 length: 15 residues. Germline assignment: CDR1 SEHNR and CDR2 FQNEAQ (reference sequence). The germline V and J ends were trimmed by 1 base and 2 bases, with 11 bases remaining between them. Combining the CDR3 with reference TRBV7-9 and TRBJ1-2 gives the whole variable domain DTGVSQNPRHKITKRGQNVTFRCDPISEHNRLYWYRQTLGQGPEFLTYFQNEAQLEKSRLLSDRFSAERPKGSFSTLEIQRTEQGDSAMYLCASSLDGPLNYGYTFGSGTRLTVV.

The rearrangement joins TRBV28 to TRBJ2-2; the D gene is possibly TRBD1 (6 bases). The CDR3 extends over 17 amino acids. V shed 6 bases and J shed 4 bases, with 21 bases lying between them. Germline CDR1 reads MDHEN; CDR2 reads SYDVKM. Here the CDR3 reads CASRALPRQVATGELFF. CDR3 nucleotide sequence: TGTGCCAGCAGGGCGCTCCCCCGACAGGTGGCCACCGGGGAGCTGTTTTTT.

The CDR3 reads CASSENNRVTEAFF. CDR3 DNA: TGTGCCAGCAGTGAAAACAACAGGGTCACTGAAGCTTTCTTT. V usage is TRBV25-1 and J usage is TRBJ1-1, with TRBD1 as a possible D gene (6 bases). The V end was cut by 2 bases, the J end by 4 bases, with 11 bases between. This CDR3 is 14 amino acids long. CDR1 and CDR2 from the germline V gene are MGHDK and SYGVNS.

This clone has a single count. The chain employs TRBV2 and TRBJ1-2; 7 bases align to TRBD1. Germline loops: CDR1 SNHLY, CDR2 FYNNEI. This CDR3 has 15 residues. V dropped 3 bases and J dropped 4; count of bases not matched to a gene: 8. CDR3 in amino acids: CASSDPGTAFYGYTF. The CDR3 coding sequence is TGTGCCAGCAGTGATCCCGGGACAGCATTCTATGGCTACACCTTC.

The genes are TRBV6-1 and TRBJ1-1; possible D gene TRBD1, 5 bases. Germline assignment: CDR1 MNHNS and CDR2 SASEGT. Between the trimmed V and J ends, which lost 2 bases and 5 bases, there was a span of 9 bases. The CDR3 length is 13 residues. This chain's CDR3 is CASSELGGTEAFF. The CDR3 DNA reads as TGTGCCAGCAGTGAATTGGGGGGGACTGAAGCTTTCTTT.

The chain joins TRBV6-6 to TRBJ1-5; possible D gene TRBD1, 5 bases. Deletions cut 4 bases from V and 2 bases from J, with 15 bases between. The CDR3 totals 16 residues. Germline V CDR1 and CDR2: MNHNY, SVGAGI (reference sequence). CDR3: CASSSLGGSGNQPQHF. The CDR3 DNA follows: TGTGCCAGCAGTTCACTCGGGGGGTCGGGCAATCAGCCCCAGCATTTT.

The table lists this clone with a few counts. In DNA, the CDR3 is TGTGCCAGCAGTCGCGGGAGCTATTCACCCCTCCACTTT. Translating gives CASSRGSYSPLHF. The V and J genes are TRBV2 and TRBJ1-6, with D hard to call. The CDR3 is 13 residues long. Germline values: CDR1 SNHLY, CDR2 FYNNEI. V was pared by 5 bases and J by 8 bases, with 10 bases between.

The chain is built from TRBV7-9 and TRBJ2-5; 9 bases are shared with TRBD1. J lost 4 bases, V lost 5 bases, and 11 bases had no gene match. The germline V gene encodes CDR1 SEHNR and CDR2 FQNEAQ (reference sequence). The CDR3 has 16 residues. CDR3 sequence reads: CASSAWTGATGETQYF. DNA of the CDR3: TGTGCCAGCAGCGCCTGGACAGGGGCGACAGGAGAGACCCAGTACTTC.

The chain employs TRBV9 and TRBJ2-1; no reliable D call. The CDR3 has 15 residues. Trimming took 4 bases from V and 0 from J, leaving 11 bases between them. The V gene's germline CDR1 is SGDLS and CDR2 YYNGEE. CDR3 in amino acids: CASSTREDSYNEQFF. The CDR3 DNA is TGTGCCAGCAGCACCCGAGAGGACTCCTACAATGAGCAGTTCTTC.

V and J are TRBV19 and TRBJ2-7; tentatively, D is TRBD1 (5 bases). Germline assignment: CDR1 LNHDA and CDR2 SQIVND (reference sequence). CDR3 length: 17 residues. V dropped 1 base and J dropped 7 bases, with 23 bases sitting between them. The CDR3 sequence is CASSIAGVGAARREQYF. CDR3 DNA sequence: TGTGCCAGTAGTATAGCTGGGGTTGGGGCCGCACGAAGGGAGCAGTACTTC. Full variable domain (remainder filled in from reference TRBV19 and TRBJ2-7): DGGITQSPKYLFRKEGQNVTLSCEQNLNHDAMYWYRQDPGQGLRLIYYSQIVNDFQKGDIAEGYSVSREKKESFPLTVTSAQKNPTAFYLCASSIAGVGAARREQYFGPGTRLTVT.

The CDR3 region is CASSGETAYYGYTF. Here the CDR3 DNA reads TGTGCCAGCAGTGGCGAGACAGCGTACTATGGCTACACCTTC. V is TRBV2 and J is TRBJ1-2, with D maybe TRBD1 (5 bases). Trimming removed 4 bases at V and 3 bases at J, with 12 bases between. The CDR3 is made up of 14 amino acids. Germline CDR1 SNHLY, CDR2 FYNNEI.

The rearrangement uses TRBV7-9 and TRBJ1-4, with 8 nucleotides matching TRBD1. The CDR3 spans 13 residues. V trimming: 8 bases; J trimming: 7 bases; junction bases outside the gene matches: 6. Germline V gene sequence: CDR1 SEHNR, CDR2 FQNEAQ (reference sequence). In DNA, the CDR3 is TGTGCCAGCCAAGGGACAGGTGGTGAAAAACTGTTTTTT. Translating it yields CASQGTGGEKLFF.

The chain joins TRBV9 to TRBJ1-1, with 7 nucleotides matching TRBD1. Germline CDR1 is SGDLS and CDR2 is YYNGEE. V dropped 4 bases and J dropped 0; count of bases not matched to a gene: 12. The CDR3 loop spans 17 amino acids. The CDR3 DNA reads TGTGCCAGCAGCAAATGGGACAGCTATACCTTGAACACTGAAGCTTTCTTT. It translates to CASSKWDSYTLNTEAFF.

The chain uses TRBV28 and TRBJ2-1, with 13 bases that match TRBD2. J was trimmed by 8 bases and V by 4 bases; bases with no gene match: 14. Germline V gives CDR1 MDHEN, CDR2 SYDVKM. The CDR3 is 18 amino acids. In nucleotides, the CDR3 is TGTGCCAGCAGTTCGATCACGAGGACTAGCGGGAGTCTGCATGAGCAGTTCTTC. Amino acid sequence: CASSSITRTSGSLHEQFF.

This chain connects TRBV7-9 to TRBJ2-1, with a possible D match to TRBD2 (5 bases). This CDR3 comprises 12 residues. Trimming removed 4 bases at V and 5 bases at J, with 6 bases between. Germline V gene data show CDR1 as SEHNR and CDR2 as FQNEAQ (reference sequence). In nucleotides, the CDR3 is TGTGCCAGCAGCTCGGGGAACAATGAGCAGTTCTTC. Its translation: CASSSGNNEQFF.

This rearrangement joins TRBV5-1 to TRBJ1-3; D gene ambiguous. V was trimmed by 3 bases and J by 0 bases, leaving 10 bases between them. Germline V lookup: CDR1 SGHRS, CDR2 YFSETQ. The CDR3 is made up of 15 amino acids. This CDR3 reads CASSSEIHSGNTIYF. Here the CDR3 DNA reads TGCGCCAGCAGCTCCGAGATCCACTCTGGAAACACCATATATTTT.